This T cell receptor (beta chain) was captured in a study of blood T cells in healthy people across ages. This clonotype was detected only a few times. No antigen is known for it. General study results and limits: Since the PBMCs were unsorted, naive and antigen-experienced cells could not be conclusively compared. Roughly linear declines in TCR beta diversity per million T cells occurred with age.

CDR3 length: 14 residues. Trimming took 4 bases from V and 6 from J; bases not matched to a gene: 6. Germline V gene data show CDR1 as LGHDT and CDR2 as YNNKEL (reference sequence). For the second PCR, which ran for roughly 6 to 12 cycles, a sample-barcoded 5' primer and a J-beta primer mix were used. TCRdb re-derived calls from the 5' RACE reads in MiXCR, one entry per CDR3 protein. The data show approximately 780,000 distinct CDR3 sequences, 20% to 30% seen once. Drawn from each donor were ten milliliters of peripheral blood. This same sample was also taken into another study, of T cells of mothers and their children.

The V call is TRBV3-1, the J call TRBJ2-1, with 7 positions matching TRBD2. The receptor was isolated from a boy aged 5-17 years in good health. The sample consisted of blood. CDR3 DNA: TGTGCCAGCAGCCGTGGACTAGAGGGCAATGAGCAGTTCTTC. Translation gives CASSRGLEGNEQFF.